The 24 T cell receptor beta chains in this list originate from one sample, sequenced in a study of shared clonotypes between healthy human individuals. Naive CD8 cells were CD45RO-negative, positively selected for CCR7, excluding terminally differentiated effector memory CD45RA+ cells. The assay was immunoSEQ multiplex PCR, and TCRdb's table has in-frame clones only and misses some. The data hold 600,000 or so clones, with roughly 96% observed a single time. The material sequenced was naive CD8+ T cells sorted from blood. The receptors here all came from a woman aged 25 to 39 in good health.

This chain connects TRBV28 to TRBJ2-7, with 7 bases fitting TRBD2. Trimming removed 6 bases from V and 3 bases from J; junction bases left unmatched: 14. Germline CDR1 MDHEN, CDR2 SYDVKM. This CDR3 comprises 16 residues. The CDR3 loop reads CASRTPSGLHNYEQYF. CDR3 nucleotide sequence: TGTGCCAGCAGAACTCCTTCGGGACTACATAACTACGAGCAGTACTTC. Full variable domain (outside the CDR3, taken from reference TRBV28 and TRBJ2-7): DVKVTQSSRYLVKRTGEKVFLECVQDMDHENMFWYRQDPGLGLRLIYFSYDVKMKEKGDIPEGYSVSREKKERFSLILESASTNQTSMYLCASRTPSGLHNYEQYFGPGTRLTVT.

This clone was observed a single time. The chain joins TRBV7-8 to TRBJ2-1, with a possible D match to TRBD2 (5 bases). The V end was cut by 4 bases, the J end by 4 bases, with 11 bases between. CDR3 size: 14 residues. Germline CDR1 and CDR2: SGHVS and FQNEAQ. CDR3 protein: CASSSRTAYNEQFF. DNA for the CDR3: TGTGCCAGCAGCTCCCGGACTGCTTACAATGAGCAGTTCTTC.

The chain combines TRBV10-2 with TRBJ2-1; D is unresolved. The CDR3 has 13 amino acids. Trimming pared 4 bases from V and 7 bases from J, leaving 11 bases between. Germline CDR1 is WSHSY and CDR2 is SAAADI. The CDR3 here is CASSVTQVNEQFF. DNA of the CDR3: TGCGCCAGCAGTGTAACCCAAGTTAATGAGCAGTTCTTC.

The rearrangement links TRBV11-3 to TRBJ2-1; no clear D. Germline values: CDR1 SGHNT, CDR2 YENEEA. V was clipped by 0 bases and J by 6 bases, with 6 bases between them. This CDR3 is 13 amino acids long. CDR3 nucleotides: TGTGCCAGCAGCTTAGAGTTCCGCAATGAGCAGTTCTTC. It is translated as CASSLEFRNEQFF.

This chain connects TRBV10-3 to TRBJ2-7; D tentatively reads TRBD1 or TRBD2 (5 bases each). Trimming shortened V by 9 bases and J by 2 bases, and 11 bases separated the two germline ends. The germline gives CDR1 ENHRY, CDR2 SYGVKD. The CDR3 has 12 residues. This chain's CDR3 is CAIRDGAYEQYF. The CDR3 DNA reads as TGTGCCATACGGGACGGAGCCTACGAGCAGTACTTC.

The V and J genes are TRBV13 and TRBJ1-2; D is undetermined. The CDR3 contains 15 residues. Per the germline V gene, CDR1 is PRHDT and CDR2 is FYEKMQ (reference sequence). The ends were cut back, 1 base at V and 7 bases at J, with 16 bases in the middle. CDR3 sequence: CASSLDLAGSGGYTF. CDR3 in DNA: TGTGCCAGCAGCTTAGATCTCGCGGGATCAGGTGGCTACACCTTC.

The chain links TRBV19 to TRBJ2-7, with D maybe TRBD1 (7 bases). This CDR3 is 16 amino acids long. CDR1 is LNHDA and CDR2 is SQIVND in the germline V gene (reference sequence). Trimming pared 5 bases from V and 2 bases from J, leaving 19 bases between. CDR3 sequence reads: CASSFQNTRGAYEQYF. The CDR3 DNA is TGTGCCAGTAGTTTCCAAAACACCAGGGGGGCCTACGAGCAGTACTTC.

The rearrangement joins TRBV5-1 to TRBJ1-1; 8 nucleotides agree with TRBD1. CDR1 and CDR2 (germline): SGHRS, YFSETQ. This CDR3 has 15 residues. Trimming cost V 4 bases and J 0 bases; bases outside gene matches: 5. The CDR3 DNA sequence: TGCGCCAGCAGCCGGGACAGGATCATGAACACTGAAGCTTTCTTT. Protein sequence: CASSRDRIMNTEAFF.

The chain links TRBV4-1 to TRBJ2-1; D is possibly TRBD2 (6 bases). The CDR3 has 15 residues. The V end was cut by 3 bases, the J end by 5 bases, with 14 bases between. Looked up from germline, CDR1 is MGHRA and CDR2 is YSYEKL. CDR3: CASSQRGGGNNEQFF. The CDR3 DNA sequence: TGCGCCAGCAGCCAGCGGGGTGGCGGTAACAATGAGCAGTTCTTC.

The chain is built from TRBV7-8 and TRBJ2-7, with unresolved D. Germline loops: CDR1 SGHVS, CDR2 FQNEAQ. The V and J ends lost 5 bases and 2 bases respectively, with 10 bases between them. The CDR3 extends over 13 amino acids. DNA of the CDR3: TGTGCCAGCAGCCTCCGAAAAACCTACGAGCAGTACTTC. This codes for CASSLRKTYEQYF.

The genes are TRBV28 and TRBJ2-7, with D possibly being TRBD1 (5 bases). The germline CDR1 and CDR2 sequences are MDHEN and SYDVKM. Trimming shortened V by 5 bases and J by 3 bases, and 8 bases separated the two germline ends. The CDR3 has 12 residues. The DNA for the CDR3 is TGTGCCAGCAGTACCCAGGGCTACGAGCAGTACTTC. It yields the protein CASSTQGYEQYF.

The rearrangement joins TRBV2 to TRBJ2-2; no clear D. V gave up 4 bases and J gave up 0 bases, with 3 bases separating them. The CDR3 covers 13 residues. The germline V gene has CDR1 SNHLY and CDR2 FYNNEI. The CDR3 region has the DNA TGTGCCAGCAGTGTTTCGAACACCGGGGAGCTGTTTTTT. It yields the protein CASSVSNTGELFF.

This chain uses TRBV2 with TRBJ2-2; D unresolved. CDR1 and CDR2 from the germline V gene are SNHLY and FYNNEI. This CDR3 spans 15 amino acids. V lost 6 bases to trimming and J lost 6 bases, with 17 bases between them. Here the CDR3 reads CASRASPYGPGELFF. CDR3 DNA sequence: TGTGCCAGCAGAGCGTCCCCCTACGGACCCGGGGAGCTGTTTTTT. Variable domain in full (rest from reference TRBV2 and TRBJ2-2): EPEVTQTPSHQVTQMGQEVILRCVPISNHLYFYWYRQILGQKVEFLVSFYNNEISEKSEIFDDQFSVERPDGSNFTLKIRSTKLEDSAMYFCASRASPYGPGELFFGEGSRLTVL.

This chain joins TRBV2 and TRBJ2-2; 12 nucleotides agree with TRBD2. Per germline, CDR1 SNHLY and CDR2 FYNNEI. The V segment lost 11 bases and the J segment 5 bases; nucleotides outside the gene matches: 6. The CDR3 covers 14 residues. In DNA, the CDR3 is TGTGCCCGAAGGACTAGCGGGACTACCGGGGAGCTGTTTTTT. Protein sequence: CARRTSGTTGELFF.

For this clone: Other DNA sequences from this sample encode an identical CDR3 as well. This rearrangement joins TRBV19 to TRBJ2-3; tentatively, D is TRBD1 (6 bases). CDR3 size: 15 residues. Germline assignment: CDR1 LNHDA and CDR2 SQIVND (reference sequence). Trimming removed 3 bases at V and 3 bases at J, with 13 bases between. CDR3 DNA sequence: TGTGCCAGTAGTATCGTTCCAGGGGCAACAGATACGCAGTATTTT. This encodes CASSIVPGATDTQYF.

The chain uses TRBV2 and TRBJ2-5; 10 bases fit TRBD2. After removal of 6 bases from V and 0 bases from J, the junction contained 1 base not matched to a gene. Germline V gene data show CDR1 as SNHLY and CDR2 as FYNNEI. The CDR3 sequence is 14 residues long. Written as DNA, the CDR3 is TGTGCCAGCAGCGGACTAGCGGACCAAGAGACCCAGTACTTC. Protein: CASSGLADQETQYF. Combining the CDR3 with reference TRBV2 and TRBJ2-5 gives the whole variable domain EPEVTQTPSHQVTQMGQEVILRCVPISNHLYFYWYRQILGQKVEFLVSFYNNEISEKSEIFDDQFSVERPDGSNFTLKIRSTKLEDSAMYFCASSGLADQETQYFGPGTRLLVL.

The chain has TRBV18 and TRBJ2-1; TRBD2 aligns across 9 bases. J lost 7 bases, V lost 4 bases, and 5 bases had no gene match. The CDR3 totals 14 residues. Per germline, CDR1 KGHSH and CDR2 LQKENI. The CDR3 DNA is TGTGCCAGCTCACAGGTAACTAGCGGGAATGAGCAGTTCTTC. It translates to CASSQVTSGNEQFF.

V and J are TRBV9 and TRBJ2-1; tentatively, D is TRBD1 (5 bases). The V end lost 1 base, the J end lost 8 bases, and 10 bases lay between the germline ends. CDR1 SGDLS and CDR2 YYNGEE come from the germline V gene. This CDR3 has 13 amino acids. This CDR3 is CASSVRGIHEQFF. DNA of the CDR3: TGTGCCAGCAGCGTAAGGGGAATACATGAGCAGTTCTTC.

The chain couples TRBV13 to TRBJ2-5, with D tentatively TRBD1 (5 bases). V dropped 1 base and J dropped 5 bases, with 8 bases sitting between them. CDR1 is PRHDT, CDR2 FYEKMQ, per germline (reference sequence). The CDR3 spans 13 residues. The CDR3 spells CASSLEGDETQYF. The CDR3 coding sequence is TGTGCCAGCAGCTTAGAAGGGGATGAGACCCAGTACTTC.

V gene TRBV5-1 combines with J gene TRBJ2-5; D may correspond to TRBD1 or TRBD2 (5 bases each). Germline-derived CDR1 and CDR2 are SGHRS and YFSETQ. CDR3 length: 17 residues. Trimming took 1 base from V and 1 from J, leaving 17 bases between them. The CDR3 reads CASSLFPTDGSQETQYF. The CDR3 region has the DNA TGCGCCAGCAGCTTGTTCCCGACAGATGGGAGCCAAGAGACCCAGTACTTC.

J is TRBJ2-3 and V is TRBV6-4; possibly TRBD2 for D (6 bases). The CDR3 has 14 amino acids. Between the trimmed V and J ends, which lost 11 bases and 1 base, there was a span of 16 bases. Per germline, CDR1 MRHNA and CDR2 SNTAGT. The CDR3 region has the DNA TGTGCCGGGGGTGCGGAGGGTGGCACAGATACGCAGTATTTT. Protein product: CAGGAEGGTDTQYF.

The chain links TRBV6-5 to TRBJ2-1, with 7 bases matching TRBD1. V lost 4 bases to trimming and J lost 0 bases; unmatched junction nucleotides: 3. The CDR3 covers 15 residues. In germline, CDR1 is MNHEY, CDR2 SVGAGI. CDR3 region: CASSFRDSSYNEQFF. As DNA, the CDR3 is TGTGCCAGCAGTTTCCGGGACAGCTCCTACAATGAGCAGTTCTTC.

The genes are TRBV4-1 and TRBJ2-7; the match to TRBD2 covers 13 bases. This CDR3 contains 15 residues. Germline V CDR1 and CDR2: MGHRA, YSYEKL. V gave up 5 bases and J gave up 2 bases; unmatched junction bases: 3. The CDR3 region is CASSYGTSGTYEQYF. For the CDR3, the DNA is TGCGCCAGCAGCTACGGGACTAGCGGGACCTACGAGCAGTACTTC.

The chain joins TRBV13 to TRBJ1-1; a weak D match, TRBD1 (5 bases). Germline loops: CDR1 PRHDT, CDR2 FYEKMQ (reference sequence). There are 14 residues in the CDR3. Trimming took 5 bases from V and 0 from J, leaving 10 bases between them. The CDR3 region is CASSQPTVNTEAFF. In nucleotides, the CDR3 is TGTGCCAGCAGCCAGCCGACAGTGAACACTGAAGCTTTCTTT.